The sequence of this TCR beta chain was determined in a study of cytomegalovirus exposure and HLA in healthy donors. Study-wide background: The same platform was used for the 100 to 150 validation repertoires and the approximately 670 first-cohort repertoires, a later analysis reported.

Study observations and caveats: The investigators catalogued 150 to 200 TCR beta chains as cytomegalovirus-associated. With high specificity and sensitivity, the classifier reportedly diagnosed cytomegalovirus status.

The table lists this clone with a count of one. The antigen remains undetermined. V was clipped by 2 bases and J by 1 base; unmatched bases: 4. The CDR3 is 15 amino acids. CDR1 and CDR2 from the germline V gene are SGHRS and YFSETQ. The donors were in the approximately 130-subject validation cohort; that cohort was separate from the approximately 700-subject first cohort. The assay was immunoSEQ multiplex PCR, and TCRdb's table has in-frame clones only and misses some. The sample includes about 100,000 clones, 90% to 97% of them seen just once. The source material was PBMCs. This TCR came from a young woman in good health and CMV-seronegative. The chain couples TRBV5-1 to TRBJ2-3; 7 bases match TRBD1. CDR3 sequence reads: CASSFVGQGTDTQYF. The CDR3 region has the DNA TGCGCCAGCAGCTTTGTCGGACAGGGCACAGATACGCAGTATTTT.